These T cell receptor beta chains were read from a single sample in a study of cytomegalovirus exposure and HLA in healthy donors. The protocol was immunoSEQ multiplex PCR, while the TCRdb copy is restricted to in-frame clones and leaves out a portion. The data show under 130,000 clones, around 60% seen once. Sequences were obtained from PBMCs. All receptors derive from a man between 25 and 39 years old in good health and CMV-seropositive. The CDR3 runs from the conserved cysteine through the conserved F or W. Fields, in order: D gene, J gene, V gene, clone size, CDR3 protein, CDR3 DNA. The D gene is left open where the match is weak. Size tells how often a clone was seen (once, few, many) or the class of an expanded clone, and some rows leave it out.

D: TRBD1; J: TRBJ2-7; V: TRBV2; size: -; CDR3: CASSSRGHTSYEQYF; DNA: TGTGCCAGCAGTAGTAGGGGGCACACATCCTACGAGCAGTACTTC
D: TRBD2; J: TRBJ2-5; V: TRBV6-7; size: few; CDR3: CASTGTSGGVWHQETQYF; DNA: TGTGCCAGCACCGGGACTAGCGGGGGGGTCTGGCACCAAGAGACCCAGTACTTC
D: TRBD1; J: TRBJ1-2; V: TRBV9; size: -; CDR3: CASSTRTGVIDGYTF; DNA: TGTGCCAGCAGCACCCGGACAGGGGTAATCGATGGCTACACCTTC
D: -; J: TRBJ2-5; V: TRBV5-6; size: -; CDR3: CASSFESYGQETQYF; DNA: TGTGCCAGCAGCTTTGAGTCCTACGGCCAAGAGACCCAGTACTTC
D: -; J: TRBJ2-7; V: TRBV12-5; size: -; CDR3: CASAFESSYEQYF; DNA: TGTGCTAGTGCCTTTGAGAGCTCCTACGAGCAGTACTTC
D: -; J: TRBJ1-4; V: TRBV5-1; size: -; CDR3: CASSLGTGDEKLFF; DNA: TGCGCCAGCAGCTTGGGAACGGGGGACGAAAAACTGTTTTTT
D: TRBD1; J: TRBJ1-1; V: TRBV29-1; size: -; CDR3: CSVSDRGVLDTEAFF; DNA: TGCAGCGTTTCGGACAGGGGAGTTTTGGACACTGAAGCTTTCTTT
D: TRBD1; J: TRBJ1-1; V: TRBV5-6; size: -; CDR3: CASSLWQGEEMNTEAFF; DNA: TGTGCCAGCAGCTTGTGGCAGGGGGAAGAGATGAACACTGAAGCTTTCTTT
D: TRBD1; J: TRBJ1-2; V: TRBV19; size: -; CDR3: CASMGAGGLVSYGYTF; DNA: TGTGCCAGTATGGGAGCAGGGGGCTTGGTCTCCTATGGCTACACCTTC
D: -; J: TRBJ2-7; V: TRBV5-4; size: few; CDR3: CASSRGARGDYEQYF; DNA: TGTGCCAGCAGCCGGGGGGCCAGGGGAGACTACGAGCAGTACTTC
D: -; J: TRBJ2-1; V: TRBV7-9; size: -; CDR3: CASSQTSRSYNEQFF; DNA: TGTGCCAGCAGCCAGACTAGTAGATCCTACAATGAGCAGTTCTTC
D: -; J: TRBJ1-1; V: TRBV19; size: -; CDR3: CASSSRGANTEAFF; DNA: TGTGCCAGTAGTAGCCGGGGGGCGAACACTGAAGCTTTCTTT
D: -; J: TRBJ1-3; V: TRBV11-3; size: -; CDR3: CASSLSGDSGNTIYF; DNA: TGTGCCAGCAGCTTATCGGGAGACTCTGGAAACACCATATATTTT
D: TRBD1; J: TRBJ2-7; V: TRBV7-9; size: -; CDR3: CASSPFTGVSYEQYF; DNA: TGTGCCAGCAGCCCTTTCACAGGGGTCTCCTACGAGCAGTACTTC
D: -; J: TRBJ1-5; V: TRBV19; size: -; CDR3: CASSIATASNQPQHF; DNA: TGTGCCAGTAGTATAGCTACAGCTTCCAATCAGCCCCAGCATTTT
D: -; J: TRBJ2-1; V: TRBV5-4; size: few; CDR3: CASSPRSYNEQFF; DNA: TGTGCCAGCAGCCCTCGCTCCTACAATGAGCAGTTCTTC
D: TRBD2; J: TRBJ2-1; V: TRBV10-3; size: -; CDR3: CASSPSGGAYNEQFF; DNA: TGTGCCAGCAGTCCTAGCGGGGGGGCCTACAATGAGCAGTTCTTC
D: -; J: TRBJ1-1; V: TRBV7-2; size: few; CDR3: CASSLGPTEAFF; DNA: TGTGCCAGCAGCTTGGGGCCCACTGAAGCTTTCTTT
D: -; J: TRBJ2-7; V: TRBV11-3; size: -; CDR3: CASSLGGEGVDEQYF; DNA: TGTGCCAGCAGCTTAGGGGGTGAGGGGGTCGACGAGCAGTACTTC
D: TRBD1; J: TRBJ1-6; V: TRBV6-1; size: -; CDR3: CASSEQGANSPLHF; DNA: TGTGCCAGCAGTGAACAGGGGGCCAATTCACCCCTCCACTTT